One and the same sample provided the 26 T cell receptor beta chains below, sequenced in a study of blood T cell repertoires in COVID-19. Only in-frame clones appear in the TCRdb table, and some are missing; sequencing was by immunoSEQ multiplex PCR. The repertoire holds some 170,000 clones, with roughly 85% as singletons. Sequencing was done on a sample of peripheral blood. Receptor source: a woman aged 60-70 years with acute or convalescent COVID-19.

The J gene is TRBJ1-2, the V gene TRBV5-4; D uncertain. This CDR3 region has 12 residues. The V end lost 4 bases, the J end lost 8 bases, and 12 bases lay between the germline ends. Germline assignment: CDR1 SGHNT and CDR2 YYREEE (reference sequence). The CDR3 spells CASSADIIGYTF. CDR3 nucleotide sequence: TGTGCCAGCAGCGCCGACATTATCGGCTACACCTTC.

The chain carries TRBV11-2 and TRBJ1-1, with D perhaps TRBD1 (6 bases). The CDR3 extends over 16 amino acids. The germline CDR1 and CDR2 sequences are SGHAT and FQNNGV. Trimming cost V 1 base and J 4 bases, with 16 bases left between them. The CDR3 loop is CASSLVQGRGGTEAFF. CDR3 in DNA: TGTGCCAGCAGCTTAGTGCAGGGGAGAGGAGGCACTGAAGCTTTCTTT.

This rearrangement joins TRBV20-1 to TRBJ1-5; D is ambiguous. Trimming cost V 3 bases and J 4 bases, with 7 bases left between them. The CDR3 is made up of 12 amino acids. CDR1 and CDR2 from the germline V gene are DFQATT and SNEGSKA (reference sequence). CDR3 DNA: TGCAGTGCTAGTCGCGCAAATCAGCCCCAGCATTTT. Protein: CSASRANQPQHF.

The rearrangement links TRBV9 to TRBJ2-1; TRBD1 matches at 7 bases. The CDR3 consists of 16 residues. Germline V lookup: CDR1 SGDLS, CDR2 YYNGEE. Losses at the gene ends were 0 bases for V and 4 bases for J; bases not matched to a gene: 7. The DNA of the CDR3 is TGTGCCAGCAGCGTAGCAAGGGACAGCCCATACAATGAGCAGTTCTTC. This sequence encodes CASSVARDSPYNEQFF.

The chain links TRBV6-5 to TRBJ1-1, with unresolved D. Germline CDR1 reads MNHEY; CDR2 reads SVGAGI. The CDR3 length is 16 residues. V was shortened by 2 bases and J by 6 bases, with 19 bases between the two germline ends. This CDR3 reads CASSYQSGWSTAEAFF. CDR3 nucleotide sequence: TGTGCCAGCAGTTACCAGTCCGGGTGGAGTACCGCTGAAGCTTTCTTT.

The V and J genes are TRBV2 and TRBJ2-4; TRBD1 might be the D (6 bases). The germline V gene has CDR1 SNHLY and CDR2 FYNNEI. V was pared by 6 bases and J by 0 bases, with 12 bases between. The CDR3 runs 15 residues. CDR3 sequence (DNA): TGTGCCAGCAGGTTACAGGGATTAGCCAAAAACATTCAGTACTTC. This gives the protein CASRLQGLAKNIQYF.

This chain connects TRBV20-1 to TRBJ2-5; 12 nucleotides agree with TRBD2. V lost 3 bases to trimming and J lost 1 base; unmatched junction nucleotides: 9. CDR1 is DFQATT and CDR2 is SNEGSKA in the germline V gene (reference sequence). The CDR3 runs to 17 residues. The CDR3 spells CSASNLAGGTFQETQYF. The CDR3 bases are TGCAGTGCTAGTAACCTAGCGGGAGGGACATTCCAAGAGACCCAGTACTTC.

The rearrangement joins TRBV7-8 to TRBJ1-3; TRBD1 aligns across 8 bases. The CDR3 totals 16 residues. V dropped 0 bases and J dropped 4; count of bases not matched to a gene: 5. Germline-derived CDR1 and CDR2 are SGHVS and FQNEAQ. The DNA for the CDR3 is TGTGCCAGCAGCTTAGCGGACAGGGTAGCAGGAAACACCATATATTTT. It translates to CASSLADRVAGNTIYF.

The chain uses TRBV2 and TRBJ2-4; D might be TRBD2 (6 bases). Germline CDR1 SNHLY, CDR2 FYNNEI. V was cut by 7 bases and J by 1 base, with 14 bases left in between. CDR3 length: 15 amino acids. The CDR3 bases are TGTGCCAGCAACCCGAGCGCGGGGGCCAAAAACATTCAGTACTTC. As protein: CASNPSAGAKNIQYF.

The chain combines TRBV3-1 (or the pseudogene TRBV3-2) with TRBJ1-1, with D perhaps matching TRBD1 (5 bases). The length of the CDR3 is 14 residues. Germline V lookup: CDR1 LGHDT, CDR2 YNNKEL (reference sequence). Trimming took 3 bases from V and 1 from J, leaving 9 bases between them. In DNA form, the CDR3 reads TGTGCCAGCAGCCAGTACGACAGGAACACTGAAGCTTTCTTT. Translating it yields CASSQYDRNTEAFF.

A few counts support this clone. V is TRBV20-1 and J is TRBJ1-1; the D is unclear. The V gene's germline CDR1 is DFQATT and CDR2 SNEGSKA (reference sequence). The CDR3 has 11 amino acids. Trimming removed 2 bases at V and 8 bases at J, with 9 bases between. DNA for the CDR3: TGCAGTGCTAGATTTGTCTCCGAAGCTTTCTTT. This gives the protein CSARFVSEAFF.

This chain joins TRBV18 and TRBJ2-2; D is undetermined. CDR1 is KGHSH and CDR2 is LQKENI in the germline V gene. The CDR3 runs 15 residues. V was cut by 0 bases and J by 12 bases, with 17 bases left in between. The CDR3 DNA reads TGTGCCAGCTCACCACCGCTCCGCTCAAATAGTCAGCTGTTTTTT. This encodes CASSPPLRSNSQLFF.

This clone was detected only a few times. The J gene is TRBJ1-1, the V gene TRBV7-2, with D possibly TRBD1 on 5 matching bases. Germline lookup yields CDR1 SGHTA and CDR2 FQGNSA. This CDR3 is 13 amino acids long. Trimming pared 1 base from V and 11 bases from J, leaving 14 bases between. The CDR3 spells CASSLGQGLSAFF. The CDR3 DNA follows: TGTGCCAGCAGCTTAGGGCAGGGTTTGTCTGCTTTCTTT.

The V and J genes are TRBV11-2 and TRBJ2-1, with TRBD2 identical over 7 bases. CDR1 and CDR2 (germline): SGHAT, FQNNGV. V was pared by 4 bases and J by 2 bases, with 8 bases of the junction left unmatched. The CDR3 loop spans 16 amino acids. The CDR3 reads CASSSPRGRAYNEQFF. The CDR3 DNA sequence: TGTGCCAGCAGCTCCCCTCGCGGGAGAGCCTACAATGAGCAGTTCTTC.

CDR3 nucleotides: TGTGCCAGCTCCTCCCTCAGGGCCTCACCCCTCCACTTT. Protein sequence: CASSSLRASPLHF. This chain connects TRBV27 to TRBJ1-6, with TRBD1 as a possible D gene (5 bases). With 8 bases removed from V and 10 bases from J, the gap between germline ends came to 15 bases. The CDR3 has 13 amino acids. Looked up from germline, CDR1 is MNHEY and CDR2 is SMNVEV (reference sequence).

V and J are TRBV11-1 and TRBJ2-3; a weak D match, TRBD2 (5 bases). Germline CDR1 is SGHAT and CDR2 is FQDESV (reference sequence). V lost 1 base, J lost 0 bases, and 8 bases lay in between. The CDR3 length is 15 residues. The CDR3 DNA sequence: TGTGCCAGCAGCTTAGAAGCGGTTAGCACAGATACGCAGTATTTT. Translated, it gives CASSLEAVSTDTQYF.

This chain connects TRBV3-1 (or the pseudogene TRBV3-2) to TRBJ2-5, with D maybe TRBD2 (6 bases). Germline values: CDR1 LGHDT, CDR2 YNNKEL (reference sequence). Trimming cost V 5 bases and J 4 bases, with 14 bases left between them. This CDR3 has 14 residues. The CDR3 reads CASSSHGGRETQYF. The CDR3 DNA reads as TGTGCCAGCAGCTCCCACGGAGGGCGAGAGACCCAGTACTTC.

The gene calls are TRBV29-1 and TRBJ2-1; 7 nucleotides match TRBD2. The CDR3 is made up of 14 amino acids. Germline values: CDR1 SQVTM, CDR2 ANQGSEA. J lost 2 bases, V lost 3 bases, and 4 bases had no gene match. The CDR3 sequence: CSVDGRTAYNEQFF. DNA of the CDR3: TGCAGCGTTGACGGGAGGACGGCCTACAATGAGCAGTTCTTC.

CDR3 protein: CASSLTTENNYGYTF. DNA of the CDR3: TGTGCCAGCAGCTTAACAACAGAAAATAACTATGGCTACACCTTC. The chain couples TRBV7-8 to TRBJ1-2, with no clear D. V lost 2 bases to trimming and J lost 1 base, with 11 bases between them. Germline V gene lookup returns CDR1 SGHVS and CDR2 FQNEAQ. The CDR3 is 15 residues long.

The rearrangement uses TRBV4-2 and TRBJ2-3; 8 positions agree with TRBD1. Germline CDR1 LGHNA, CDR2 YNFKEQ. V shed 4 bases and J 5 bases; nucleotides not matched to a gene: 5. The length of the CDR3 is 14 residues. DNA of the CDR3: TGTGCCAGCAGCCCCGGGACAGGACGAGATACGCAGTATTTT. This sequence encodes CASSPGTGRDTQYF.

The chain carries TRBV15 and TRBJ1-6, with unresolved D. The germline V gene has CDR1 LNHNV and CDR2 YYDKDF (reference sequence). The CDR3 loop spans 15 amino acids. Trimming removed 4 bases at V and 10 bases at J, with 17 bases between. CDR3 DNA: TGTGCCACCAGCACTCGGACGGGCGGGCAGTCACCCCTCCACTTT. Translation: CATSTRTGGQSPLHF. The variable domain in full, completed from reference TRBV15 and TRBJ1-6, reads DAMVIQNPRYQVTQFGKPVTLSCSQTLNHNVMYWYQQKSSQAPKLLFHYYDKDFNNEADTPDNFQSRRPNTSFCFLDIRSPGLGDTAMYLCATSTRTGGQSPLHFGNGTRLTVT.

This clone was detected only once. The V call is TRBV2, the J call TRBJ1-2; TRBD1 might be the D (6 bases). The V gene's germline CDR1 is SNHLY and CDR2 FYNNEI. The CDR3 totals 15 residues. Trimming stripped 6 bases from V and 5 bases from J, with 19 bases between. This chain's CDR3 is CASRPSGTPFYGYTF. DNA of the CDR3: TGTGCCAGCAGACCCTCCGGGACACCCTTTTATGGCTACACCTTC.

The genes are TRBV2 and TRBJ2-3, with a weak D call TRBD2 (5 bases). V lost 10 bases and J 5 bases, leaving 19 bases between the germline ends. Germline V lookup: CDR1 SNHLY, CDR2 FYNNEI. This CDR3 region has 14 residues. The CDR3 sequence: CATLFDPGRDTQYF. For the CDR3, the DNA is TGTGCCACCCTATTCGACCCTGGGAGAGATACGCAGTATTTT.

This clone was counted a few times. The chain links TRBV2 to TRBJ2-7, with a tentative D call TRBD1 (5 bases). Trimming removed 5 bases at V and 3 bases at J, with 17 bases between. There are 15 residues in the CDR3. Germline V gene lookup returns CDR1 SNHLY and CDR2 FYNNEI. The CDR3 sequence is CASSLQATSIYEQYV. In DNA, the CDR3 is TGTGCCAGCAGTTTACAGGCGACCTCGATCTACGAGCAGTACGTC.

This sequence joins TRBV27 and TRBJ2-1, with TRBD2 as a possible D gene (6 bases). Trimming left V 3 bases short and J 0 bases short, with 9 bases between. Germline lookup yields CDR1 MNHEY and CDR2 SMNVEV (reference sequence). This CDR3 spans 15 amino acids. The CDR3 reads CASSFFGSSYNEQFF. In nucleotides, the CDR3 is TGTGCCAGCAGTTTTTTCGGGAGCTCCTACAATGAGCAGTTCTTC.

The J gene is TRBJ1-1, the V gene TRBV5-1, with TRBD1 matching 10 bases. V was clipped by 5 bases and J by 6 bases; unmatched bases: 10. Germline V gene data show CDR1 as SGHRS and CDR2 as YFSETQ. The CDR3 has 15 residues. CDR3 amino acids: CASSPSGQGGAEAFF. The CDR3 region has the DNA TGCGCCAGCAGTCCTTCCGGACAGGGGGGGGCTGAAGCTTTCTTT.